In this sample, the clone carrying this TCR beta chain turned up once. The antigen is unknown. This sample is drawn from a study of vaccination and CD4 T cells after COVID-19. In the study overall: The post-vaccine samples came a median around 71 days after dose two (range 14 to 241). The study, taken as a whole, reports: Post-vaccination, and not before, a median around 86% of reactive clones appeared in convalescent patients.

The Oncomine TCR Beta short-read assay sequenced DNA from cultured CD4+ T cells. Via MiXCR, TCRdb re-called the PCR reads, giving one row per CDR3 protein. In the table there are just under 20,000 distinct CDR3 sequences, about 64% of which are singletons. Trimming pared 6 bases from V and 9 bases from J, leaving 14 bases between. This CDR3 spans 12 amino acids. Treatment here: roughly ten-day PBMC culture with coronavirus spike peptide pools or control peptides (ViraFEST assay). The TCR sequence derives from a human donor who had recovered from COVID-19. Sequencing was done on a sample of CD4+ T cells from blood, cultured in vitro. The gene calls are TRBV12-3 or TRBV12-4 and TRBJ2-5, with D possibly being TRBD2 (6 bases). In DNA, the CDR3 is TGTGCCAGCAGCTCGGGGGTTACGGCCCAGTACTTC. Translation gives CASSSGVTAQYF.